This TCR beta chain was identified during a study of T-cell memory formation after mild COVID-19. Overall study results and limits: Clones contracting day 15 to 85 were balanced CD4/CD8; later expanders leaned CD4+. What remained unconfirmed was the SARS-CoV-2 specificity of second-wave clones peaking on day 37. CM and EM subsets held most contracting CD4+ clones; EMRA held CD8+ ones.

This clonotype was seen more than once but under ten times. The antigen is undetermined. With constant-segment primers, 5'RACE yielded cDNA libraries of TCR alpha and TCR beta that carried sample barcodes and UMIs. Each CDR3 protein gets one entry after TCRdb re-called the 5' RACE reads with MiXCR. Altogether some 250,000 distinct CDR3 sequences are present, approximately 10% being singletons, with the ten largest covering 22%. The CDR3 runs to 10 residues. V lost 6 bases, J lost 3 bases, and 2 bases lay in between. The clonotype originates from a young man who had mild COVID-19 (a few samples of this study predate the infection). Cell type and time point are not known. The specimen was PBMCs or a T cell subset sorted from them (not recorded which). V gene TRBV12-3 or TRBV12-4 combines with J gene TRBJ1-2; D gene ambiguous. CDR3 residues: CASSYYGYTF. The CDR3 coding sequence is TGTGCCAGCAGCTACTATGGCTACACCTTC.